This TCR beta chain was captured in a study of T-cell memory formation after mild COVID-19. TCRdb recomputed calls from the 5' RACE reads with MiXCR, one row per CDR3 protein. In the table there are approximately 440,000 distinct CDR3 sequences, about 20% of which are singletons. This clonotype came up once. There are 16 residues in the CDR3. The germline V gene encodes CDR1 SGHRS and CDR2 YFSETQ. The germline V and J ends were trimmed by 2 bases and 0 bases, with 12 bases remaining between them. The origin of this receptor is an adult woman who had mild COVID-19 (a few samples of this study predate the infection). Cell type and time point are not known. The chain carries TRBV5-1 and TRBJ2-4, with D possibly TRBD1 on 5 matching bases. Sample: PBMCs or a T cell subset sorted from them (not recorded which). CDR3 residues: CASSFGDSIAKNIQYF. Here the CDR3 DNA reads TGCGCCAGCAGCTTCGGCGACAGTATAGCCAAAAACATTCAGTACTTC. Supplemented by reference TRBV5-1 and TRBJ2-4, the full variable domain reads KAGVTQTPRYLIKTRGQQVTLSCSPISGHRSVSWYQQTPGQGLQFLFEYFSETQRNKGNFPGRFSGRQFSNSRSEMNVSTLELGDSALYLCASSFGDSIAKNIQYFGAGTRLSVL.